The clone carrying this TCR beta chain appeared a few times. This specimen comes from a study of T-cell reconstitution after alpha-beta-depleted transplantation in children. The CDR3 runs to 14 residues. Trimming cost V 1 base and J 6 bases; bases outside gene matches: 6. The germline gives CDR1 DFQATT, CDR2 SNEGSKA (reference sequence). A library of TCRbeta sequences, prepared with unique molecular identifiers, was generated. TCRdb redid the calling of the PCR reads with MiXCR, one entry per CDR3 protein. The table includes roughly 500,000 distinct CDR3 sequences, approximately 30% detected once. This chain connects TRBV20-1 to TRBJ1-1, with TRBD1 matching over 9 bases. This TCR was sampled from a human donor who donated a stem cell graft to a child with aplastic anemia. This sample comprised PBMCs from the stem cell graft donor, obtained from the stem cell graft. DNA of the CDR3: TGCAGTGCTAGAGCCGTACAGGGGGCGCCTGAAGCTTTCTTT. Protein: CSARAVQGAPEAFF.